Presented here are 25 T cell receptor beta chains from one specimen sequenced in a study of blood T cell repertoires in COVID-19. The protocol was immunoSEQ multiplex PCR, while the TCRdb copy is restricted to in-frame clones and leaves out a portion. The sample records 200,000 or so clones, roughly four fifths being singletons. Sample: PBMCs or T cells enriched from blood (not recorded which). These receptors were taken from a man between 40 and 49 years old who had recovered from COVID-19.

The J gene is TRBJ2-2, the V gene TRBV10-3; TRBD2 matches at 7 bases. Germline CDR1 reads ENHRY; CDR2 reads SYGVKD. Trimming took 4 bases from V and 6 from J; bases not matched to a gene: 5. This CDR3 has 14 amino acids. CDR3 coding DNA: TGTGCCATCAGTGGACTAGCAGTTCCCGGGGAGCTGTTTTTT. Its translation is CAISGLAVPGELFF.

The rearrangement uses TRBV7-2 and TRBJ1-4; D gene unclear. V dropped 0 bases and J dropped 0 bases, with 5 bases sitting between them. This CDR3 has 15 residues. Germline V gene lookup returns CDR1 SGHTA and CDR2 FQGNSA. The CDR3 DNA follows: TGTGCCAGCAGCTTAGCCGTTGCAACTAATGAAAAACTGTTTTTT. Translation: CASSLAVATNEKLFF.

Concerning this clone itself: Other DNA sequences of this sample code for an identical CDR3. V and J are TRBV2 and TRBJ1-5; 8 nucleotides align to TRBD1. V gave up 6 bases and J gave up 4 bases; unmatched junction bases: 5. The CDR3 consists of 14 residues. CDR1 and CDR2 (germline): SNHLY, FYNNEI. In nucleotides, the CDR3 is TGTGCCAGCAGCTGGACAGGGTCTAATCAGCCCCAGCATTTT. Translating it yields CASSWTGSNQPQHF.

The table lists this clone with a few counts. The chain is built from TRBV20-1 and TRBJ2-1; maybe TRBD2 (5 bases). In germline, CDR1 is DFQATT, CDR2 SNEGSKA (reference sequence). V lost 6 bases and J lost 6, with 9 bases in between. This CDR3 contains 11 residues. The CDR3 region is CSAKLGNEQFF. The CDR3 bases are TGCAGTGCCAAACTAGGCAATGAGCAGTTCTTC.

The chain couples TRBV7-9 to TRBJ2-7; 8 positions agree with TRBD1. This CDR3 spans 14 amino acids. Germline V lookup: CDR1 SEHNR, CDR2 FQNEAQ (reference sequence). The junction had 5 bases not matched to a gene; V was cut back by 5 bases and J by 2 bases. CDR3 in amino acids: CASSTDRAPYEQYF. The CDR3 DNA reads TGTGCCAGCAGCACGGACAGGGCCCCCTACGAGCAGTACTTC.

This chain connects TRBV28 to TRBJ1-5; 7 bases map to TRBD1. V gave up 4 bases and J gave up 10 bases; unmatched junction bases: 7. The CDR3 sequence is 13 residues long. Germline V gene sequence: CDR1 MDHEN, CDR2 SYDVKM. The CDR3: CASSYRGRDPQHF. As DNA, the CDR3 is TGTGCCAGCAGTTACAGGGGTCGGGATCCCCAGCATTTT.

The chain couples TRBV6-6 to TRBJ2-1, with D possibly matching TRBD1 (6 bases). The CDR3 has 14 amino acids. The germline V and J ends were trimmed by 10 bases and 2 bases, with 15 bases remaining between them. CDR1 is MNHNY, CDR2 SVGAGI, per germline (reference sequence). In DNA, the CDR3 is TGTGCCATCAAAAGGGGGATCGCCTACAATGAGCAGTTCTTC. Amino acids: CAIKRGIAYNEQFF.

This sequence joins TRBV13 and TRBJ1-2; TRBD1 might be the D (5 bases). With 5 bases removed from V and 2 bases from J, the gap between germline ends came to 21 bases. Germline values: CDR1 PRHDT, CDR2 FYEKMQ (reference sequence). The CDR3 loop spans 17 amino acids. The CDR3 here is CASSPTQGASLNYGYTF. CDR3 DNA sequence: TGTGCCAGCAGCCCCACCCAAGGGGCCTCGTTAAACTATGGCTACACCTTC.

The gene calls are TRBV18 and TRBJ1-5; D unresolved. CDR1 and CDR2 (germline): KGHSH, LQKENI. Trimming pared 6 bases from V and 5 bases from J, leaving 11 bases between. The CDR3 is made up of 13 amino acids. The chain's CDR3 is CASSPSLDQPQHF. CDR3 DNA sequence: TGTGCCAGCTCCCCGTCCCTCGATCAGCCCCAGCATTTT.

J is TRBJ1-5 and V is TRBV19; the D gene is possibly TRBD1 (6 bases). V was shortened by 6 bases and J by 0 bases, with 18 bases between the two germline ends. Germline V CDR1 and CDR2: LNHDA, SQIVND (reference sequence). This CDR3 region has 17 residues. The CDR3 nucleotides are TGTGCCAGTAGGGGGGCGACAGGAGATTCTAGCAATCAGCCCCAGCATTTT. Amino acids: CASRGATGDSSNQPQHF. Full variable domain (remainder filled in from reference TRBV19 and TRBJ1-5): DGGITQSPKYLFRKEGQNVTLSCEQNLNHDAMYWYRQDPGQGLRLIYYSQIVNDFQKGDIAEGYSVSREKKESFPLTVTSAQKNPTAFYLCASRGATGDSSNQPQHFGDGTRLSIL.

The chain couples TRBV7-8 to TRBJ1-1, with 7 bases aligning to TRBD1. The V and J ends lost 5 bases and 0 bases, in that order; junction bases with no gene match: 6. Germline CDR1 SGHVS, CDR2 FQNEAQ. The CDR3 is made up of 15 amino acids. This CDR3 is CASSRNRGLNTEAFF. Written as DNA, the CDR3 is TGTGCCAGCAGCCGGAACAGGGGTCTGAACACTGAAGCTTTCTTT. The full variable domain, its missing parts supplied by reference TRBV7-8 and TRBJ1-1, is GAGVSQSPRYKVAKRGQDVALRCDPISGHVSLFWYQQALGQGPEFLTYFQNEAQLDKSGLPSDRFFAERPEGSVSTLKIQRTQQEDSAVYLCASSRNRGLNTEAFFGQGTRLTVV.

The J gene is TRBJ2-2, the V gene TRBV18; perhaps TRBD2 as D (5 bases). V was trimmed by 1 base and J by 5 bases, leaving 14 bases between them. Germline assignment: CDR1 KGHSH and CDR2 LQKENI. This CDR3 contains 16 residues. The DNA for the CDR3 is TGTGCCAGCTCACCACTGGGCTCTCGAGGGACCGGGGAGCTGTTTTTT. This gives the protein CASSPLGSRGTGELFF.

The rearrangement uses TRBV11-3 and TRBJ2-2; D might be TRBD1 (5 bases). The germline V gene encodes CDR1 SGHNT and CDR2 YENEEA. V was clipped by 5 bases and J by 4 bases, with 5 bases between them. CDR3 length: 12 residues. CDR3: CASSQGTGELFF. For the CDR3, the DNA is TGTGCCAGCAGCCAGGGCACCGGGGAGCTGTTTTTT.

The sample holds one count of this clone. CDR3 loop: CASSLQGALSNQPQHF. CDR3 sequence (DNA): TGTGCCAGCTCACTACAGGGGGCTTTGAGCAATCAGCCCCAGCATTTT. The V gene is TRBV18, the J gene TRBJ1-5; 9 nucleotides agree with TRBD1. CDR1 KGHSH and CDR2 LQKENI come from the germline V gene. Trimming took 4 bases from V and 1 from J; bases not matched to a gene: 5. The CDR3 is made up of 16 amino acids.

This clone came up once. V is TRBV2 and J is TRBJ1-2; unclear D gene. V was clipped by 8 bases and J by 0 bases, with 10 bases between them. This CDR3 has 13 amino acids. CDR1 and CDR2 from the germline V gene are SNHLY and FYNNEI. DNA of the CDR3: TGTGCCAGCTTTCCTGCGGCTAACTATGGCTACACCTTC. Translating gives CASFPAANYGYTF.

The chain couples TRBV28 to TRBJ1-1, with 8 bases lining up with TRBD1. The CDR3 is made up of 14 amino acids. Losses at the gene ends were 5 bases for V and 4 bases for J; bases not matched to a gene: 6. Germline-derived CDR1 and CDR2 are MDHEN and SYDVKM. The CDR3 spells CASSLLTGGTEAFF. CDR3 DNA sequence: TGTGCCAGCAGTCTTCTTACAGGGGGCACTGAAGCTTTCTTT.

The DNA of the CDR3 is TGTGCCAGGCCTTCCGGGCAGTACTTC. Its translation: CARPSGQYF. J is TRBJ2-7 and V is TRBV12-3 or TRBV12-4; D remains ambiguous. V lost 9 bases to trimming and J lost 9 bases, with 9 bases between them. The CDR3 has 9 amino acids.

The V and J genes are TRBV27 and TRBJ1-5; TRBD1 matches 7 bases. The germline gives CDR1 MNHEY, CDR2 SMNVEV (reference sequence). This CDR3 has 15 amino acids. The V segment lost 6 bases and the J segment 1 base; nucleotides outside the gene matches: 6. CDR3 amino acids: CASRRQGGSNQPQHF. CDR3 DNA: TGTGCCAGCAGGCGACAGGGCGGCAGCAATCAGCCCCAGCATTTT.

This clone occurred once. The gene calls are TRBV5-1 and TRBJ2-1; 9 nucleotides match TRBD1. CDR3 length: 15 amino acids. Looked up from germline, CDR1 is SGHRS and CDR2 is YFSETQ. The V gene end was trimmed by 4 bases and the J gene end by 3 bases; junction bases not matched to a gene: 5. CDR3 DNA: TGCGCCAGCAGCGTGGGACAGGGAGTCTACAATGAGCAGTTCTTC. This codes for CASSVGQGVYNEQFF.

V is TRBV18 and J is TRBJ2-5, with D possibly TRBD1 on 6 matching bases. The CDR3 extends over 14 amino acids. Germline CDR1 KGHSH, CDR2 LQKENI. The V and J ends lost 4 bases and 3 bases respectively, with 12 bases between them. As DNA, the CDR3 is TGTGCCAGCTCACGGGTTGGGACAAAAGAGACCCAGTACTTC. Protein product: CASSRVGTKETQYF.

This clone came up once. The chain is built from TRBV7-2 and TRBJ1-6; 7 bases match TRBD1. CDR3 length: 18 amino acids. Losses at the gene ends were 2 bases for V and 6 bases for J; bases not matched to a gene: 13. CDR1 is SGHTA, CDR2 FQGNSA, per germline. DNA for the CDR3: TGTGCCAGCAGCTTATATAGTCTTTCGGGACAGACTAATTCACCCCTCCACTTT. Translating gives CASSLYSLSGQTNSPLHF.

The CDR3 region is CASSPPSGGATEAFF. The CDR3 DNA sequence: TGTGCCAGCTCACCACCGTCAGGGGGCGCGACTGAAGCTTTCTTT. The chain uses TRBV18 and TRBJ1-1, with 8 nucleotides matching TRBD1. Unmatched junction bases numbered 5, after V lost 0 bases and J lost 5 bases. Germline loops: CDR1 KGHSH, CDR2 LQKENI. This CDR3 comprises 15 residues.

The chain uses TRBV6-5 and TRBJ2-7; the D gene is possibly TRBD1 (5 bases). CDR3 length: 11 residues. V was pared by 8 bases and J by 8 bases, with 13 bases between. Germline CDR1 is MNHEY and CDR2 is SVGAGI. In DNA, the CDR3 is TGTGCCAGCTATACCGCAGGGAAGCAGTACTTC. This gives the protein CASYTAGKQYF.

This rearrangement joins TRBV5-1 to TRBJ2-3; a weak D match, TRBD2 (6 bases). From germline, CDR1 is SGHRS and CDR2 YFSETQ. The CDR3 length is 14 residues. The V and J ends lost 2 bases and 0 bases respectively, with 7 bases between them. CDR3 sequence (DNA): TGCGCCAGCAGCTTTGGGGGGAGCACAGATACGCAGTATTTT. This encodes CASSFGGSTDTQYF. The variable domain in full, completed from reference TRBV5-1 and TRBJ2-3, reads KAGVTQTPRYLIKTRGQQVTLSCSPISGHRSVSWYQQTPGQGLQFLFEYFSETQRNKGNFPGRFSGRQFSNSRSEMNVSTLELGDSALYLCASSFGGSTDTQYFGPGTRLTVL.

This chain uses TRBV11-2 with TRBJ2-2; 13 nucleotides match TRBD2. The CDR3 is 15 residues long. The ends lost 3 bases at V and 5 bases at J; junction bases unmatched: 0. The germline gives CDR1 SGHAT, CDR2 FQNNGV. CDR3 residues: CASSLTSGGTGELFF. The CDR3 coding sequence is TGTGCCAGCAGCTTGACTAGCGGGGGGACCGGGGAGCTGTTTTTT. Combining the CDR3 with reference TRBV11-2 and TRBJ2-2 gives the whole variable domain EAGVAQSPRYKIIEKRQSVAFWCNPISGHATLYWYQQILGQGPKLLIQFQNNGVVDDSQLPKDRFSAERLKGVDSTLKIQPAKLEDSAVYLCASSLTSGGTGELFFGEGSRLTVL.